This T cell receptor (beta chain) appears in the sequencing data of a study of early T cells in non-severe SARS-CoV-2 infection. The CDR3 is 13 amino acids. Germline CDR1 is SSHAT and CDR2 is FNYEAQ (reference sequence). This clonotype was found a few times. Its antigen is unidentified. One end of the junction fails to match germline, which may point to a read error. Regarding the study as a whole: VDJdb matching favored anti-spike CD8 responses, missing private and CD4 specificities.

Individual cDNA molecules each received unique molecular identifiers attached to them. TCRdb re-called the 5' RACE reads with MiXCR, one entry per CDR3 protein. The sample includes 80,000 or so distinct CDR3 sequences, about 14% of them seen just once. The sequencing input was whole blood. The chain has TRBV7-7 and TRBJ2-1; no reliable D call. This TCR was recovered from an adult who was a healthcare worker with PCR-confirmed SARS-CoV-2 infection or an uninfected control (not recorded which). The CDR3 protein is CASSLENSDEQFF. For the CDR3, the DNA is TGTGCTAGCAGCTTAGAAAACTCCGATGAGCAGTTCTTC.